This T cell receptor (beta chain) was retrieved from a study of cytomegalovirus exposure and HLA in healthy donors. The CDR3 length is 13 residues. The germline CDR1 and CDR2 sequences are SEHNR and FQNEAQ (reference sequence). Trimming removed 5 bases from V and 5 bases from J; junction bases left unmatched: 2. Use of 60 Vbeta and 13 Jbeta primers characterized the PCR. Libraries were prepared by immunoSEQ multiplex PCR; TCRdb keeps only in-frame clonotypes and omits some of them. In the table there are under 150,000 clones, roughly three quarters of which are singletons. The chain links TRBV7-9 to TRBJ1-5, with 8 bases that match TRBD1. What was sequenced was PBMCs. This TCR derives from a young woman in good health and CMV-seronegative. The CDR3 region has the DNA TGTGCCAGCAGCCAGACAGGGGATCAGCCCCAGCATTTT. The encoded protein is CASSQTGDQPQHF.